This TCR beta chain was identified in a study of T cells in Graves' hyperthyroidism and ophthalmopathy. Overall study findings and caveats: Patients with ophthalmopathy were separated from those with stable hyperthyroidism by a 13 V-J model. Model output signaled ophthalmopathy a median around 5.9 months ahead of onset. Among clonotypes expanded in thyroid above 0.001, most were also found in blood.

Amplified TCR beta CDR3 regions came from RNA transcripts. The study used the HTBI primer set for a first-round RT-PCR of the TCR CDR3. Each CDR3 protein is one row after TCRdb ran MiXCR on the multiplex PCR reads. The profile covers 300,000 to 450,000 distinct CDR3 sequences, with about 15% appearing a single time and approximately 10% taken by the ten largest. This clonotype was counted at least ten times. Its antigen is still unknown. Any patient presenting with uncontrolled infection, other autoimmune disease, pregnancy or lactation was left out. Sequenced material: blood. This clonotype was obtained from a woman in her fifties or sixties with Graves' hyperthyroidism.

CDR3 in amino acids: CASRPTGGRYEQYF. CDR3 in DNA: TGTGCCAGCAGACCGACGGGGGGCCGGTACGAGCAGTACTTC. The chain is built from TRBV2 and TRBJ2-7; weak D call: TRBD2 (7 bases). The CDR3 contains 14 residues. Trimming took off 6 bases at V and 4 bases at J, with 16 bases between the two ends. From germline, CDR1 is SNHLY and CDR2 FYNNEI.